What follows are 13 T cell receptor beta chains derived from one specimen sequenced in a study of T cells expressing NK-cell markers. TCRdb re-called the 5' RACE reads and shows each CDR3 protein once, DNA omitted. The table for this sample gives about 460,000 distinct CDR3 sequences. The sample consisted of blood T cells: a sorted CD56 or NKG2C T cell subset, CD4+ or CD8+ T cells, or bulk PBMC T cells (not recorded which). The origin of the receptors is a woman between 45 and 60 years old in good health.

The chain carries TRBV5-4 and TRBJ2-3; the TRBD2 assignment by TCRdb is unverifiable without DNA. Per the germline V gene, CDR1 is SGHNT and CDR2 is YYREEE (reference sequence). The CDR3 totals 18 residues. CDR3 amino acids: CASSLARSSGTSTDTQYF. Complete variable domain (other parts from reference TRBV5-4 and TRBJ2-3): ETGVTQSPTHLIKTRGQQVTLRCSSQSGHNTVSWYQQALGQGPQFIFQYYREEENGRGNFPPRFSGLQFPNYSSELNVNALELDDSALYLCASSLARSSGTSTDTQYFGPGTRLTVL.

The V and J genes are TRBV6-5 and TRBJ1-5. CDR3 length: 14 residues. Per germline, CDR1 MNHEY and CDR2 SVGAGI. The CDR3 spells CATKKSTSNQPQHF.

The rearrangement uses TRBV14 and TRBJ2-2; lacking DNA, the TRBD1 call made by TCRdb goes unchecked. CDR1 and CDR2 (germline): SGHDN, FVKESK. CDR3 size: 16 residues. CDR3 residues: CASSQTGTGTTGELFF. The variable domain in full, completed from reference TRBV14 and TRBJ2-2, reads EAGVTQFPSHSVIEKGQTVTLRCDPISGHDNLYWYRRVMGKEIKFLLHFVKESKQDESGMPNNRFLAERTGGTYSTLKVQPAELEDSGVYFCASSQTGTGTTGELFFGEGSRLTVL.

The chain joins TRBV11-2 to TRBJ1-2; TCRdb's D call of TRBD1 is untestable without DNA. This CDR3 is 14 amino acids long. Germline CDR1 reads SGHAT; CDR2 reads FQNNGV. This CDR3 reads CASSLVAGKGGYTF.

The gene calls are TRBV20-1 and TRBJ2-4; TCRdb selects TRBD1, and the lack of DNA leaves this call unchecked. Germline values: CDR1 DFQATT, CDR2 SNEGSKA (reference sequence). The CDR3 has 16 residues. The CDR3 here is CSASLGPFIAKNIQYF.

The gene calls are TRBV6-2 or TRBV6-3 and TRBJ2-1. This CDR3 has 12 residues. Germline V gene sequence: CDR1 MNHEY, CDR2 SVGEGT. CDR3: CASSRTPNEQFF.

The chain employs TRBV20-1 and TRBJ1-1. This CDR3 region has 16 residues. The germline CDR1 and CDR2 sequences are DFQATT and SNEGSKA (reference sequence). CDR3 sequence: CSARDFSAVDNTEAFF.

This chain links TRBV20-1 with TRBJ2-5. CDR1 and CDR2 from the germline V gene are DFQATT and SNEGSKA (reference sequence). The CDR3 consists of 12 residues. CDR3 sequence: CSAIELTETQYF.

CDR3 residues: CASSQPTSGRANEQFF. The chain links TRBV4-2 to TRBJ2-1; the D call of TRBD2 rests on TCRdb alone, since no DNA is present to check it. The CDR3 loop spans 16 amino acids. From germline, CDR1 is LGHNA and CDR2 YNFKEQ.

The chain uses TRBV20-1 and TRBJ2-7; TCRdb reports TRBD2, a call that lacks DNA to check it against. The CDR3 covers 13 residues. Germline V gene data show CDR1 as DFQATT and CDR2 as SNEGSKA (reference sequence). The CDR3: CSAGTASSYEQYF.

This chain joins TRBV24-1 and TRBJ1-5; lacking DNA, the TRBD1 call made by TCRdb goes unchecked. The germline CDR1 and CDR2 sequences are KGHDR and SFDVKD. This CDR3 comprises 19 residues. The CDR3 here is CATSDFSIPGLGGNQPQHF.

The genes are TRBV29-1 and TRBJ1-1. CDR1 is SQVTM and CDR2 is ANQGSEA in the germline V gene. CDR3 size: 13 residues. The CDR3 here is CSVGIKMNTEAFF.

V gene TRBV27 combines with J gene TRBJ2-3. CDR3 length equals 14 residues. The V gene's germline CDR1 is MNHEY and CDR2 SMNVEV (reference sequence). CDR3 loop: CASSTFSSTDTQYF.